In this sample, the clone carrying this T cell receptor (beta chain) turned up many times. These data come from a study of regulatory T cells in long-lasting Graves disease. Building of the TCR beta libraries involved iRepertoire HTBI primers and Arm-PCR of CDR3 regions. TCRdb re-analysed the multiplex PCR reads in MiXCR, keeping a single row per CDR3 protein. The sample records some 490,000 distinct CDR3 sequences, more than 10% being singletons. Unmatched junction bases numbered 9, after V lost 4 bases and J lost 5 bases. This CDR3 has 15 residues. CDR1 is LNHNV, CDR2 YYDKDF, per germline (reference sequence). Time point: newly diagnosed GD, antithyroid drugs for less than 3 months. RNA isolated from PBMCs was used to make the TCR library. The same data also went into a second study, on T cells in Graves' hyperthyroidism and ophthalmopathy.

The chain has TRBV15 and TRBJ2-7; 9 bases map to TRBD2. Source: peripheral blood mononuclear cells (PBMCs), taken at new diagnosis, from a patient treated with antithyroid drugs. This sequence originates from a woman aged 25 to 45 with Graves disease. As DNA, the CDR3 is TGTGCCACCAGCACTTGGGCGGGAGGGCACGACGAGCAGTACTTC. Translated: CATSTWAGGHDEQYF.